This TCR beta chain was profiled in a study of metastatic and nonmetastatic thyroid tumors. Across the whole study: Repertoires were compared across blood and tumor or nodule tissue from malignant and benign thyroid patients.

Per the study methods: CDR3 was compared across clinicopathological groups, and the resulting differences were used to build a distant-metastasis classifier for papillary thyroid cancer. Using MiXCR, TCRdb reanalyzed the PCR reads. The V and J calls come from TCRdb's annotation, not from the publication. Counted here are 9,900 or so clones, about 30% occurring once; the ten biggest clones make up more than 4.5%. Study results and caveats: When malignant thyroid tumors were compared with benign nodules, TCR beta diversity was reportedly significantly higher in the malignant tumors. This held in both blood and tumor samples.

Concerning this clone: No antigen is known for it.

Prior to thyroid surgery, none of the patients had received any treatment. The sample was tumor tissue. The source is a female donor with papillary thyroid cancer or a benign thyroid nodule (not recorded which). Some clones in this sample may be carry-over from other donors' samples.

CDR3 loop: CASSWDSFGELFF. The CDR3 nucleotides read TGCGCCAGCAGCTGGGATTCGTTCGGGGAGCTGTTTTTT. The chain couples TRBV4-1 to TRBJ2-2; D call uncertain. This CDR3 is built from 13 residues. Germline values: CDR1 MGHRA, CDR2 YSYEKL. Between the trimmed V and J ends, which lost 5 bases and 7 bases, there was a span of 11 bases.